This T cell receptor (beta chain) was sequenced for a study of CD8+CD57+ T cells in acquired aplastic anemia. Sequencing involved patients with CD8+CD57+ cell expansion previously shown by flow cytometry. For this clonotype: Its cognate antigen is unknown.

Looked up from germline, CDR1 is LGHNA and CDR2 is YNFKEQ. The J segment lost 0 bases and the V segment lost 4 bases, leaving 5 bases of the junction unmatched. The CDR3 is 16 residues long. Findings of the study overall: Patients and controls had CD8+ Simpson's diversity values that were not significantly distinct.

For CDR3 and TCR beta VDJ profiling, genomic DNA was the template used. TCRdb analysed the reads with MiXCR anew, one entry per CDR3 protein. Of some 98,000 distinct CDR3 sequences in the sample, roughly two thirds were seen once. Material: sorted CD4+, CD8+, or CD8+CD57+ T cells (not recorded which) from PBMCs. This rearrangement joins TRBV4-2 to TRBJ2-2; 7 positions agree with TRBD2. The clonotype originates from a human donor with aplastic anemia. The CDR3 reads CASSPSGTTNTGELFF. The CDR3, as DNA: TGTGCCAGCAGCCCATCCGGGACTACGAACACCGGGGAGCTGTTTTTT.